A selection of T cell receptor beta chains follows, all from one sample in a study of shared clonotypes between healthy human individuals. TCRdb's copy holds only in-frame clones and misses some; the assay was immunoSEQ multiplex PCR. The repertoire holds about 800,000 clones, with about 96% as singletons. The sequencing sample was made of naive CD8+ T cells sorted from blood. These receptors were taken from a young man in good health. The CDR3 runs from the conserved cysteine through the conserved F or W. D genes are given only for firm matches. The size field is filled for only some rows; it gives once, few, many or a size class.

TRBJ2-6,NA,NA,TRBV7-2,TGTGCCAGCAGCGTCAATCCAGGACGACAAAGTCGGGCCAACGTCCTGACTTTC,CASSVNPGRQSRANVLTF
TRBJ2-3,NA,TRBD1,TRBV6-5,TGTGCCAGCACCATTTCAGGGGGATCCGATACGCAGTATTTT,CASTISGGSDTQYF
TRBJ2-7,once,NA,TRBV7-2,TGTGCCAGCAGCCCGGTGGGGGCAGGAAATTACGAGCAGTACTTC,CASSPVGAGNYEQYF
TRBJ2-5,NA,NA,TRBV7-2,TGTGCCTCTCACCTACCAGGGGCAGAGACCCAGTACTTC,CASHLPGAETQYF
TRBJ2-7,NA,NA,TRBV7-9,TGTGCCAGCAGCTTAGTGTCCCCGACAGATTACCCCTACGAGCAGTACTTC,CASSLVSPTDYPYEQYF
TRBJ1-4,NA,NA,TRBV7-9,TGTGCCAGCAGCTCTACCCGTGGGGGAATCGGATCTAATGAAAAACTGTTTTTT,CASSSTRGGIGSNEKLFF
TRBJ2-1,NA,TRBD2,TRBV15,TGTGCCACCAGCAGAGACCGAGCGGGAGGGGGTGAGCAGTTCTTC,CATSRDRAGGGEQFF
TRBJ2-7,NA,NA,TRBV11-2,TGTGCCAGCAGCTCCCCGAGGGCCTACGAGCAGTACTTC,CASSSPRAYEQYF
TRBJ1-5,NA,NA,TRBV28,TGTGCCAGCAGTCTGTCCGAAGGGACCGGGCCCCAGCATTTT,CASSLSEGTGPQHF
TRBJ1-5,NA,TRBD1,TRBV15,TGTGCCACCAGCAGGGTTGGACAGGAAAATCAGCCCCAGCATTTT,CATSRVGQENQPQHF
TRBJ2-7,NA,NA,TRBV27,TGTGCCAGCAGTGCCAACCTATACGAGCAGTACTTC,CASSANLYEQYF
TRBJ1-4,NA,NA,TRBV4-2,TGTGCCAGCAGCGAAGCCCTCTTGACGGGCGACCGAACTAATGAAAAACTGTTTTTT,CASSEALLTGDRTNEKLFF
TRBJ2-7,NA,NA,TRBV9,TGTGCCAGCAGCCCTAAGGTAGGGGCCGCCTACGAGCAGTACTTC,CASSPKVGAAYEQYF
TRBJ2-3,once,NA,TRBV6-5,TGTGCCAGCAGTTACTCGACAGTCAGCACAGATACGCAGTATTTT,CASSYSTVSTDTQYF
TRBJ2-1,NA,TRBD2,TRBV28,TGTGCCAGCAGCGGAACCGGGACTAGCTCGAGAAATGAGCAGTTCTTC,CASSGTGTSSRNEQFF
TRBJ2-2,NA,TRBD2,TRBV15,TGTGCCACCAGGACCTCGACTAGCGGGAGTACCCGCCCCGAGGAGCTGTTTTTT,CATRTSTSGSTRPEELFF
TRBJ2-7,NA,NA,TRBV2,TGTGCCAGCTTAGGAAGACGCTACGAGCAGTACTTC,CASLGRRYEQYF
TRBJ2-5,NA,TRBD2,TRBV9,TGTGCCAGCAGCCCAGGTGGGACTACCGCGGCGGAGACCCAGTACTTC,CASSPGGTTAAETQYF
TRBJ2-5,NA,NA,TRBV25-1,TGTGCCAGCAGTGAATTGGCAGGGCCTTCTCCAGAGACCCAGTACTTC,CASSELAGPSPETQYF
TRBJ2-1,NA,TRBD2,TRBV7-3,TGTGCCAGCAGCTTAATAGCGGGATCCTACAATGAGCAGTTCTTC,CASSLIAGSYNEQFF
TRBJ2-5,NA,TRBD2,TRBV10-3,TGTGCCATCAGTGAAAGCGCGGGAGAGATGAAAGAGACCCAGTACTTC,CAISESAGEMKETQYF
TRBJ2-1,once,NA,TRBV9,TGTGCCAGCAGCGTAGAGGCAGACTACAATGAGCAGTTCTTC,CASSVEADYNEQFF
TRBJ2-1,NA,TRBD2,TRBV9,TGTGCCAGCAGCCCTAGCGGGGGAAGATACAATGAGCAGTTCTTC,CASSPSGGRYNEQFF
TRBJ2-3,NA,TRBD2,TRBV9,TGTGCCAGCAGCCCCATAGCGGGTACGTTCACAGATACGCAGTATTTT,CASSPIAGTFTDTQYF
TRBJ1-5,NA,NA,TRBV4-1,TGCGCCAGCAGCCAGGAGGAAGGGAGTCAGCCCCAGCATTTT,CASSQEEGSQPQHF
TRBJ2-7,NA,NA,TRBV11-2,TGTGCCAGCAGCCTAGGGTCAGCCCATTCCTACGAGCAGTACTTC,CASSLGSAHSYEQYF
TRBJ2-1,NA,NA,TRBV28,TGTGCCAGCAGTTTCAATGGGCATGAGCAGTTCTTC,CASSFNGHEQFF
TRBJ2-7,NA,TRBD1,TRBV27,TGTGCCAGCAGTTTCAGCCAGGGGGCACTCGCCGAGCAGTACTTC,CASSFSQGALAEQYF
TRBJ2-2,NA,TRBD2,TRBV7-8,TGTGCCAGCAGCTTGGGGGTGACTAGCGGATCTAGGGGAACCGGGGAGCTGTTTTTT,CASSLGVTSGSRGTGELFF
TRBJ2-1,NA,NA,TRBV5-1,TGCGCCAGCAGCCGCCCCCAAAACAGGGTCAATGACAATGAGCAGTTCTTC,CASSRPQNRVNDNEQFF
TRBJ1-4,NA,TRBD1,TRBV2,TGTGCCAGCAACGGTGGGGACAGAGATGAAAAACTGTTTTTT,CASNGGDRDEKLFF
TRBJ2-7,NA,TRBD2,TRBV10-3,TGTGCCATCAGTGAGGCGACTAGCGGAGGGCCCTACGAGCAGTACTTC,CAISEATSGGPYEQYF
TRBJ2-5,NA,NA,TRBV9,TGTGCCAGCAGCGAAAGTGATCGTGCGACCCAGTACTTC,CASSESDRATQYF
TRBJ2-5,NA,TRBD1,TRBV6-5,TGTGCCAGCAGTTACGACAGGGTCGGAGAGACCCAGTACTTC,CASSYDRVGETQYF
TRBJ2-2,NA,TRBD1,TRBV9,TGTGCCAGCAGCGTAGCAGGGGGCACCGGGGAGCTGTTTTTT,CASSVAGGTGELFF
TRBJ2-1,NA,NA,TRBV27,TGTGCCAGCAGTTTATACAGGGATCCCTACAATGAGCAGTTCTTC,CASSLYRDPYNEQFF
TRBJ2-5,NA,NA,TRBV9,TGTGCCAGCAGCGTAGAGTGGGGGGCCCAAGAGACCCAGTACTTC,CASSVEWGAQETQYF
TRBJ2-1,NA,NA,TRBV7-7,TGTGCCAGCAGCCGCCCCGGACAGGAGCAGTTCTTC,CASSRPGQEQFF
TRBJ2-7,NA,NA,TRBV5-7,TGTGCCAGCAGCTTAACAGGTTCCTACGAGCAGTACTTC,CASSLTGSYEQYF
TRBJ2-2,once,TRBD1,TRBV19,TGTGCCAGTAGTATTACCTCCACCGGGACAGGGCCCACCGGGGAGCTGTTTTTT,CASSITSTGTGPTGELFF
TRBJ2-7,NA,NA,TRBV9,TGTGCCAGCAGCCCTTTCGGCGGGATCAACGAGCAGTACTTC,CASSPFGGINEQYF
TRBJ2-2,NA,NA,TRBV13,TGTGCCAGCAGCCCTACTAACACCGGGGAGCTGTTTTTT,CASSPTNTGELFF
TRBJ2-1,NA,NA,TRBV11-3,TGTGCCAGCAGCTTTTCTAGCTCCTTTGACAATGAGCAGTTCTTC,CASSFSSSFDNEQFF
TRBJ1-5,NA,TRBD1,TRBV6-6,TGTGCCAGCAGGGGGGACAGTATTCATAGCAATCAGCCCCAGCATTTT,CASRGDSIHSNQPQHF
TRBJ2-1,NA,TRBD2,TRBV28,TGTGCCAGCAGTACCCTACTAGCGGGAGTCTACAATGAGCAGTTCTTC,CASSTLLAGVYNEQFF
TRBJ2-3,NA,TRBD2,TRBV7-8,TGTGCCAGCAGCTTAGACCTAGCGGGCAGGGGCACAGATACGCAGTATTTT,CASSLDLAGRGTDTQYF
TRBJ2-5,NA,NA,TRBV2,TGTGCCAGCAGTGATAGGAGGGCTGAGACCCAGTACTTC,CASSDRRAETQYF
TRBJ1-4,once,TRBD1,TRBV7-9,TGTGCCAGCAGCCCCGCGGGGGGACAGCGATATGAAAAACTGTTTTTT,CASSPAGGQRYEKLFF
TRBJ2-7,NA,TRBD2,TRBV5-6,TGTGCCAGCAGCTTGGAAGGGACTAGCGGGAGCTCCTACGAGCAGTACTTC,CASSLEGTSGSSYEQYF
TRBJ1-1,NA,NA,TRBV28,TGTGCCAGCAGTTTATCTCCAGACTACACTGAAGCTTTCTTT,CASSLSPDYTEAFF
TRBJ2-2,NA,TRBD2,TRBV9,TGTGCCAGCAGCGTCCGACTAGCGGGTGGCGGGAGGACCGGGGAGCTGTTTTTT,CASSVRLAGGGRTGELFF
TRBJ2-3,NA,NA,TRBV7-8,TGTGCCAGCAGCCCACCCGGGAGTGAAGAGTCAGATACGCAGTATTTT,CASSPPGSEESDTQYF
TRBJ1-1,NA,TRBD1,TRBV27,TGTGCCAGCAGTTTATGGGCAGGGGGGGTGAACACTGAAGCTTTCTTT,CASSLWAGGVNTEAFF
TRBJ1-5,NA,NA,TRBV4-1,TGCGCCAGCAGCCAGGATGCTTTGACCGCGTATAGCAATCAGCCCCAGCATTTT,CASSQDALTAYSNQPQHF
TRBJ2-1,once,NA,TRBV6-6,TGTGCCAGCAGTGTTGGGGTAAGCTCCTACAATGAGCAGTTCTTC,CASSVGVSSYNEQFF
TRBJ1-5,NA,NA,TRBV7-9,TGTGCCAGCAGTGTTACAGGGCTCCTCCAGCCCCAGCATTTT,CASSVTGLLQPQHF
TRBJ2-7,NA,NA,TRBV11-2,TGTGCCAGCAGCACCGGGACGGGAACATACGAGCAGTACTTC,CASSTGTGTYEQYF
TRBJ1-1,NA,TRBD1,TRBV5-8,TGTGCCAGCAGCGACACAGGGGGCACTGAAGCTTTCTTT,CASSDTGGTEAFF